This TCR beta chain comes out of a study of identical twins' blood T cells. Germline CDR1 SGHVS, CDR2 FQNEAQ. Trimming cost V 4 bases and J 3 bases; bases outside gene matches: 3. The length of the CDR3 is 14 residues. TCRdb passed the 5' RACE reads through MiXCR, listing each CDR3 protein once. The table records 350,000 to 400,000 distinct CDR3 sequences, roughly 28% of them present only once. This clonotype has just a few counts. Sequenced material: PBMCs. This sequence was found in a woman between 18 and 50 years old in good health. V and J are TRBV7-8 and TRBJ2-1; 7 nucleotides match TRBD2. CDR3 sequence (DNA): TGTGCCAGCAGCTCCTGGACTAGCTACAATGAGCAGTTCTTC. This codes for CASSSWTSYNEQFF. The full variable domain, its missing parts supplied by reference TRBV7-8 and TRBJ2-1, is GAGVSQSPRYKVAKRGQDVALRCDPISGHVSLFWYQQALGQGPEFLTYFQNEAQLDKSGLPSDRFFAERPEGSVSTLKIQRTQQEDSAVYLCASSSWTSYNEQFFGPGTRLTVL.